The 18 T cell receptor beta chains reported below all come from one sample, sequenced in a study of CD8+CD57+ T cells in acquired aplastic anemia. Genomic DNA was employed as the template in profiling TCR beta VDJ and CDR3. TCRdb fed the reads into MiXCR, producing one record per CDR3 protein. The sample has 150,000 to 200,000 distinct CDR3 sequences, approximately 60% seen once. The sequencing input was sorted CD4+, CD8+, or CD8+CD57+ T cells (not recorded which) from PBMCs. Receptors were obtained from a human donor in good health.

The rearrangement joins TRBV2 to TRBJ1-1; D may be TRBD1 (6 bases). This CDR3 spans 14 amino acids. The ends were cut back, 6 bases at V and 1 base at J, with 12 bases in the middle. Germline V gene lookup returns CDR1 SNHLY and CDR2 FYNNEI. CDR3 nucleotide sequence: TGTGCCAGCAGCGGGTGGGACAAGAACACTGAAGCTTTCTTT. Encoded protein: CASSGWDKNTEAFF.

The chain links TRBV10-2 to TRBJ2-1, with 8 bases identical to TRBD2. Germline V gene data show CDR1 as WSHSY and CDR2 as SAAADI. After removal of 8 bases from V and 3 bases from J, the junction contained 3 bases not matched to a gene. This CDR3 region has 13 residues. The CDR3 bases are TGCGCCAGCGGGGGACTAGACTACAATGAGCAGTTCTTC. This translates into CASGGLDYNEQFF.

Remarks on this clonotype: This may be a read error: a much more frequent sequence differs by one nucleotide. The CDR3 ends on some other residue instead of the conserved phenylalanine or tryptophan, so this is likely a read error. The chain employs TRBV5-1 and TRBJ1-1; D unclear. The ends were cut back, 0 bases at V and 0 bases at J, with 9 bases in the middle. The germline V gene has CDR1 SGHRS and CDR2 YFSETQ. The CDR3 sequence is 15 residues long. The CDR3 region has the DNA TGCGCCAGCAGCTTGGAAAGGAGTTTGAACACTGAAGCTTTCTCT. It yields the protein CASSLERSLNTEAFS.

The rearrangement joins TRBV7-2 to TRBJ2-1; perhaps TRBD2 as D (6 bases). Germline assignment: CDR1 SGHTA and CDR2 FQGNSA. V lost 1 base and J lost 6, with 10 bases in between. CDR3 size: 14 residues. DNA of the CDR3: TGTGCCAGCAGCTTAGTTGGACTACGCAATGAGCAGTTCTTC. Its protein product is CASSLVGLRNEQFF.

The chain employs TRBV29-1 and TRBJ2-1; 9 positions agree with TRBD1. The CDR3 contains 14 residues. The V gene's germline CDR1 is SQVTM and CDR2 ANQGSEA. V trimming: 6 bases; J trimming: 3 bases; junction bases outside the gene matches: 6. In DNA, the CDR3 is TGCAGCGTGATAGGGACAGGGTACTACAATGAGCAGTTCTTC. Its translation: CSVIGTGYYNEQFF.

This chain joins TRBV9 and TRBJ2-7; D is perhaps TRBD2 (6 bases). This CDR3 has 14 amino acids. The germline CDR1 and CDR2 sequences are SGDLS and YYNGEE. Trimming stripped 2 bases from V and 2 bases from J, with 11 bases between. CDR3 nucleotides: TGTGCCAGCAGCGTTAACGGGGGTACCTACGAGCAGTACTTC. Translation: CASSVNGGTYEQYF.

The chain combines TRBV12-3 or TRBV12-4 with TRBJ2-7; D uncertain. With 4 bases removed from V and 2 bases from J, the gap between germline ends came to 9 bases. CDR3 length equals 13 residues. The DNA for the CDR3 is TGTGCCAGCAGTTGGACGGAGACCTACGAGCAGTACTTC. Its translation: CASSWTETYEQYF.

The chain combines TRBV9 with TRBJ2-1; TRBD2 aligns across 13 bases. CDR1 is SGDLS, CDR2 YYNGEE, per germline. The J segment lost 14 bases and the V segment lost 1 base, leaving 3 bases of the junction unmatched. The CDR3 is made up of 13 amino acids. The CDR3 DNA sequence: TGTGCCAGCAGCGTAACTAGCGGGAGGGTAAAGTTCTTC. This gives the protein CASSVTSGRVKFF.

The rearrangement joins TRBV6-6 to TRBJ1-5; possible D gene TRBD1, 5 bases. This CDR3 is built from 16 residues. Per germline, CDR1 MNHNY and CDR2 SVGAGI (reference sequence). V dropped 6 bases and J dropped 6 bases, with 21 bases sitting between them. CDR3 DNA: TGTGCCAGCAGCCCAACCGCCGGGGGTACGGGTCAGCCCCAGCATTTT. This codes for CASSPTAGGTGQPQHF.

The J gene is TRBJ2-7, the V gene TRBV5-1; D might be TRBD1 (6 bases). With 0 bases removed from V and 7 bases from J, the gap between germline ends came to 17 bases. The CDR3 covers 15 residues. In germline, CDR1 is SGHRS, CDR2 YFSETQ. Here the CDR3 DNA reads TGCGCCAGCAGCTTGGGGACAGAGCCCCCGGGAGAGCAGTACTTC. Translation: CASSLGTEPPGEQYF. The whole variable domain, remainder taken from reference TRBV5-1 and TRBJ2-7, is KAGVTQTPRYLIKTRGQQVTLSCSPISGHRSVSWYQQTPGQGLQFLFEYFSETQRNKGNFPGRFSGRQFSNSRSEMNVSTLELGDSALYLCASSLGTEPPGEQYFGPGTRLTVT.

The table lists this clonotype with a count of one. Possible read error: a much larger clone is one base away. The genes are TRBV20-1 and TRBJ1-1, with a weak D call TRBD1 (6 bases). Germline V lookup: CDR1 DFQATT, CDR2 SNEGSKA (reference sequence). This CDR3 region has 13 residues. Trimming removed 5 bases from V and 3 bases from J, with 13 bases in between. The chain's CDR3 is CSARGGGHTEAFF. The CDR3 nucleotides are TGCAGTGCTCGCGGAGGGGGGCACACTGAAGCTTTCTTT.

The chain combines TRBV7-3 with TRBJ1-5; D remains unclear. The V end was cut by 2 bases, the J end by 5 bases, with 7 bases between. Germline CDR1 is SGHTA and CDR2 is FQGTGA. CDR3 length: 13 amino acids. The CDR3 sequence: CASSLGQDQPQHF. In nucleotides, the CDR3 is TGTGCCAGCAGCTTAGGGCAGGATCAGCCCCAGCATTTT. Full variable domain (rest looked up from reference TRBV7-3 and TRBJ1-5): GAGVSQTPSNKVTEKGKYVELRCDPISGHTALYWYRQSLGQGPEFLIYFQGTGAADDSGLPNDRFFAVRPEGSVSTLKIQRTERGDSAVYLCASSLGQDQPQHFGDGTRLSIL.

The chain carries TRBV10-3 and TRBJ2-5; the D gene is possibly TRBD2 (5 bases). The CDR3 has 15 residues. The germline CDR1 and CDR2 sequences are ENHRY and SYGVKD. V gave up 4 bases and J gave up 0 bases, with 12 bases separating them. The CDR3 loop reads CAISGGRSYQETQYF. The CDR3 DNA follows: TGTGCCATCAGTGGAGGGAGATCGTACCAAGAGACCCAGTACTTC.

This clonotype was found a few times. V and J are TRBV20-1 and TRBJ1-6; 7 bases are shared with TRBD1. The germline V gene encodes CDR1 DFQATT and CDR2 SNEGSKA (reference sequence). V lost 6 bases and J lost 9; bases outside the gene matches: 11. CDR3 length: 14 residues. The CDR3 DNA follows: TGCAGTGCAATGCTAGGACAGGAGTTTTCACCCCTCCACTTT. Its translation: CSAMLGQEFSPLHF.

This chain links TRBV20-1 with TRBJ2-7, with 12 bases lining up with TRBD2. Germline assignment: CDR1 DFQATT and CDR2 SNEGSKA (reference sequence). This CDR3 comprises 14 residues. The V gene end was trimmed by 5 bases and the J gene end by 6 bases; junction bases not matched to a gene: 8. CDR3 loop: CSAARASGRGEQYF. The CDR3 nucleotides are TGCAGTGCTGCTAGGGCTAGCGGGAGGGGCGAGCAGTACTTC.

This chain's CDR3 is CASSGTGSYNEQFF. In DNA form, the CDR3 reads TGCGCCAGCAGTGGGACAGGGAGCTACAATGAGCAGTTCTTC. The chain joins TRBV10-1 to TRBJ2-1; 8 nucleotides match TRBD1. The CDR3 sequence is 14 residues long. In germline, CDR1 is WNHNN, CDR2 SYGVQD (reference sequence). V trimming: 4 bases; J trimming: 3 bases; junction bases outside the gene matches: 2.

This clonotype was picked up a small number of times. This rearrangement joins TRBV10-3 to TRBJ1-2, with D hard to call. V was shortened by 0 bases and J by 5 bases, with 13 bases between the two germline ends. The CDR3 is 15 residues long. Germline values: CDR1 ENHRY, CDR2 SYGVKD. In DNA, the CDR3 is TGTGCCATCAGTGAGTCGCGGGATCTCGGGTATGGCTACACCTTC. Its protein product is CAISESRDLGYGYTF.

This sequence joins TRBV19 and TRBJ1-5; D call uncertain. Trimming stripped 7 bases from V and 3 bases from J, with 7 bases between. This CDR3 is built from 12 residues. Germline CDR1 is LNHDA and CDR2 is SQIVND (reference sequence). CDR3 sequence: CASTKDNQPQHF. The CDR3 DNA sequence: TGTGCCAGTACCAAGGACAATCAGCCCCAGCATTTT.